This record covers a single TCR beta chain. Germline V gives CDR1 MNHEY, CDR2 SMNVEV (reference sequence). The ends were cut back, 11 bases at V and 7 bases at J, with 14 bases in the middle. The CDR3 is made up of 11 amino acids. This entry is derived from a study of blood T cell repertoires in COVID-19. Sequencing used immunoSEQ multiplex PCR; TCRdb keeps in-frame clones, though not all of them. In the table there are hundreds of thousands of clones, about 91% of which are singletons. The receptor comes from a woman in her thirties who had recovered from COVID-19. The sample comprised peripheral blood. The chain links TRBV27 to TRBJ1-2, with a weak D call TRBD1 (6 bases). CDR3 sequence reads: CAPRVGGGYTF. The CDR3 coding sequence is TGTGCCCCCAGGGTAGGGGGTGGCTACACCTTC.